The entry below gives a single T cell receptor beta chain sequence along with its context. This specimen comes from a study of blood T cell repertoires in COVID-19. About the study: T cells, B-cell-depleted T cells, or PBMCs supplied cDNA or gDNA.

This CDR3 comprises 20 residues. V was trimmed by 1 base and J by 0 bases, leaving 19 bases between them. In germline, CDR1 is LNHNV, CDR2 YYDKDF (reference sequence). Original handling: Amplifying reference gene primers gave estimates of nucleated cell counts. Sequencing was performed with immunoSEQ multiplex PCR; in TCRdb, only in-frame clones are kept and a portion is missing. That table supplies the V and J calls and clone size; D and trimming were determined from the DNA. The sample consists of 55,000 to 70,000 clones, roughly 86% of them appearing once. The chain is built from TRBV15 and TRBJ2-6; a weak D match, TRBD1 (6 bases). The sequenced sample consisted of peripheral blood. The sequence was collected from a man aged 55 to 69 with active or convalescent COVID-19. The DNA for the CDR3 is TGTGCCACCAGCAGAGCTATCGGACAGCCAAATTACTCTGGGGCCAACGTCCTGACTTTC. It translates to CATSRAIGQPNYSGANVLTF.